A single T cell receptor (beta chain) is shown here with its context. Its antigen is still unknown. Measured with immunoSEQ multiplex PCR; TCRdb has only the in-frame clones, and not every one. Here the sample spans about 150,000 clones, about 91% being singletons. Germline CDR1 WNHNN, CDR2 SYGVQD (reference sequence). The CDR3 is made up of 15 amino acids. Unmatched junction bases numbered 6, after V lost 4 bases and J lost 7 bases. These data belong to a study of T cell responses to AZD1222 COVID-19 vaccine. General observations from the study: Along spike, vaccine-associated CD4 TCRs were found throughout, with dominance at 160-218 and 743-854. Reportedly, nearly half the spike-specific TCRs target unmutated variant regions. Repertoire collection took place solely once the T cell response had peaked.

The origin of this receptor is an adult in good health. This specimen was peripheral blood, taken on day 0 of AZD1222 vaccination. The chain is built from TRBV10-1 and TRBJ1-4; 10 bases are a match to TRBD1. The DNA for the CDR3 is TGCGCCAGCAGTGCGACAGGGGGCAGATGTGAAAAACTGTTTTTT. The encoded protein is CASSATGGRCEKLFF.